The text below deals with one T cell receptor (beta chain). Its antigen is unknown. These data originate in a study of vaccination effects on CD4 cells after COVID-19. From germline, CDR1 is MDHEN and CDR2 SYDVKM. V dropped 6 bases and J dropped 11 bases, with 14 bases sitting between them. The CDR3 has 12 residues. Produced via immunoSEQ multiplex PCR; TCRdb's table is partial and in-frame only. The profile shows approximately 14,000 clones, more than 65% of them singletons. Expansion with viral peptide pools was applied to antigen-specific CD4+ T cells by the ViraFEST assay prior to sequencing. Investigators separated out CD4+ T cells once 9 to 11 days of culture had passed. Two-dose BNT162b2 or mRNA-1273 vaccination was given to participants.

The TCR was taken from a human donor who received a COVID-19 vaccine. Source: CD4+ T cells from PBMCs cultured with HCoV-NL63 spike peptides, taken after COVID-19 vaccination. This chain joins TRBV28 and TRBJ1-5; no definite D call. CDR3 DNA sequence: TGTGCCAGCAGATCCGGGCCTCTGGCCCAGCATTTT. Its protein is CASRSGPLAQHF.